This TCR beta chain was obtained from a study of T cell repertoires in cytomegalovirus infection (dated by TCRdb to the late 2010s). Background on the whole study: The HLA type of each donor mattered for the analysis, because public TCR beta signatures pointed to carriage of CMV infection along with the matching HLA type. The investigation overall reported the following: In both this cohort and an independent roughly 400-donor cohort, the cumulative frequency of public TCR beta family members distinguished carriers of CMV infection plus the relevant HLA type. The ex vivo response was dominated by HLA-C-restricted CMV-specific TCR beta clonotypes, and the single most frequent clonotype in two of eight donors was supplied by these HLA-C-restricted clonotypes.

This clonotype showed up just a few times. The antigen it recognizes is unknown. No much larger clone exists at a distance of one base, and base qualities are not known. The run used an Illumina HiSeq 1500. Clones were called with MiXCR by TCRdb after fastp trimmed the public reads at Q25, and only in-frame beta chains were retained. One record per CDR3 amino acid sequence lists the most common genes and DNA. For this sample there are more than 500,000 distinct CDR3 sequences; approximately 15% appear just once. The ten largest clones take up about 24% of the sample. The sample was CD8+ T cells from PBMCs. The TCR comes from a human donor in good health (CMV status not recorded). Some clones in this sample may be carry-over from other donors' samples.

The DNA reads TGTGCCAGCAGGACCATAGCGGGAGGGCCATTCTACGAGCAGTACTTC. This encodes CASRTIAGGPFYEQYF. Recombination joined TRBV27 with TRBJ2-7, and 11 junctional nucleotides match TRBD2. The CDR3 starts with the cysteine, ends with the phenylalanine, and has 16 residues. Left in the record is the CDR3 DNA by itself, 48 bases read in frame from the first base. Clipping removes 6 bases from V and 3 bases from J, with 10 as the unmatched junction base count. CDR1 MNHEY and CDR2 SMNVEV were looked up in the germline V gene (reference sequence).